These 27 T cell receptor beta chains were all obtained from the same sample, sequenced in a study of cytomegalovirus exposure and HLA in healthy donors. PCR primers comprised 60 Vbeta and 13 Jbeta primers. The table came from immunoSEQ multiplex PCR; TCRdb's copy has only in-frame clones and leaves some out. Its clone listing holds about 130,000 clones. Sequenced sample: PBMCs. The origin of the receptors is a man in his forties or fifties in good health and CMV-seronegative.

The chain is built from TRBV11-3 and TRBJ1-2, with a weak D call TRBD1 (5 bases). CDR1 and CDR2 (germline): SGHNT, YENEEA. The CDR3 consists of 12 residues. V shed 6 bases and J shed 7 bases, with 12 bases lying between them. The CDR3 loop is CASSRGQLGYTF. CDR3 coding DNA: TGTGCCAGCAGTCGAGGACAACTTGGCTACACCTTC.

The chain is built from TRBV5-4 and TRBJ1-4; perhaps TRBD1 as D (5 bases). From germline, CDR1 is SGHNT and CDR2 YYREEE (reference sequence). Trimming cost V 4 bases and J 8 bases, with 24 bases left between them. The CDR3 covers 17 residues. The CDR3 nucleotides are TGTGCCAGCAGCATGGGGGGACTCGGGGGAGCGAGAGAAAAACTGTTTTTT. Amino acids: CASSMGGLGGAREKLFF.

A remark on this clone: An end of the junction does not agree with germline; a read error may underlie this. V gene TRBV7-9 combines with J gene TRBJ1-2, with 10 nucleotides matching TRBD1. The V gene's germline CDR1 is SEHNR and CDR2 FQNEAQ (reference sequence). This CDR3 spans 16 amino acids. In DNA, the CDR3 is TGTGCCAGCAGCTTAGCTGGGACAGGGGAGGTGTATGGCTACATCTTC. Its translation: CASSLAGTGEVYGYIF.

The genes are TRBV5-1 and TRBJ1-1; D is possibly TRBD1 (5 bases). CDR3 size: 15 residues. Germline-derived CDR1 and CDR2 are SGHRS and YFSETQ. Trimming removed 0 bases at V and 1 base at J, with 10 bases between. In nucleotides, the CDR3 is TGCGCCAGCAGCTTGGAAGGGGCGGCGAACACTGAAGCTTTCTTT. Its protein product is CASSLEGAANTEAFF.

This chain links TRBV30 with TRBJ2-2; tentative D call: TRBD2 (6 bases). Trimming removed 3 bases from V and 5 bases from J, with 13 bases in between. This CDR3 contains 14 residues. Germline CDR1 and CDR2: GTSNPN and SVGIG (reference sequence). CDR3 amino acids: CAWRAGSRTGELFF. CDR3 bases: TGTGCCTGGAGGGCCGGGAGTAGGACCGGGGAGCTGTTTTTT.

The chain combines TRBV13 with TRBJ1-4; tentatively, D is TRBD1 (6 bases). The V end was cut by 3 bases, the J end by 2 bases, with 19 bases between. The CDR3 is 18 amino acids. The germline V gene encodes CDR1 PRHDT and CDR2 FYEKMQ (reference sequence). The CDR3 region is CASSLRGTRGRTNEKLFF. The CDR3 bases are TGTGCCAGCAGCTTGAGGGGTACCAGGGGTCGTACTAATGAAAAACTGTTTTTT.

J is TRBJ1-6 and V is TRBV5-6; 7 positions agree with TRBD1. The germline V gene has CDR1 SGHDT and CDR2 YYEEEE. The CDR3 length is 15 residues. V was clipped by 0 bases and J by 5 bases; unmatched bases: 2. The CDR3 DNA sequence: TGTGCCAGCAGCTTGGGACAGGGACATAATTCACCCCTCCACTTT. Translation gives CASSLGQGHNSPLHF. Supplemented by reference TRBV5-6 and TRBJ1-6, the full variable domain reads DAGVTQSPTHLIKTRGQQVTLRCSPKSGHDTVSWYQQALGQGPQFIFQYYEEEERQRGNFPDRFSGHQFPNYSSELNVNALLLGDSALYLCASSLGQGHNSPLHFGNGTRLTVT.

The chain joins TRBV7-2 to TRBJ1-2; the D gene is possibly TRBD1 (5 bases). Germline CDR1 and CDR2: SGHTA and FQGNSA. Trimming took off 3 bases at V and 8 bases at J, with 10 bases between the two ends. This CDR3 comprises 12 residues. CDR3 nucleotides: TGTGCCAGCAGCTTTGTTGGGGCGGGCTACACCTTC. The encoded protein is CASSFVGAGYTF. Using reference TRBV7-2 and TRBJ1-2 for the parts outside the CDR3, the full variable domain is GAGVSQSPSNKVTEKGKDVELRCDPISGHTALYWYRQSLGQGLEFLIYFQGNSAPDKSGLPSDRFSAERTGGSVSTLTIQRTQQEDSAVYLCASSFVGAGYTFGSGTRLTVV.

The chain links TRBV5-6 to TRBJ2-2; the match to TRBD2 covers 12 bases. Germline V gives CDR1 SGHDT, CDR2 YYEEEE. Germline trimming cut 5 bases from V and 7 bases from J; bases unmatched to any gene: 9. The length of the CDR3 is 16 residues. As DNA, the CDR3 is TGTGCCAGCAGTCCGACTAGCGGGAGTGAGGACGGGGAGCTGTTTTTT. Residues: CASSPTSGSEDGELFF. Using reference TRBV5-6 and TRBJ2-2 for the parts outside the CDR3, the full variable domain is DAGVTQSPTHLIKTRGQQVTLRCSPKSGHDTVSWYQQALGQGPQFIFQYYEEEERQRGNFPDRFSGHQFPNYSSELNVNALLLGDSALYLCASSPTSGSEDGELFFGEGSRLTVL.

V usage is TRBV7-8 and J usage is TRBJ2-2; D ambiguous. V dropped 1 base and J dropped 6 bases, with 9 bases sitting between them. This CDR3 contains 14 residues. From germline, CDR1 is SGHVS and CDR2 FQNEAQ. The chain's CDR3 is CASSLGAGSGELFF. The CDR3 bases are TGTGCCAGCAGCTTAGGTGCAGGTTCCGGGGAGCTGTTTTTT.

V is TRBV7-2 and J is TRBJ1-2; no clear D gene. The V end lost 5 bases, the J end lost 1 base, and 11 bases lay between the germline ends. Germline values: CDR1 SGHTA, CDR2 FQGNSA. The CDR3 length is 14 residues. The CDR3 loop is CASSDDGNNYGYTF. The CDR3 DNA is TGTGCCAGCAGCGACGACGGGAATAACTATGGCTACACCTTC.

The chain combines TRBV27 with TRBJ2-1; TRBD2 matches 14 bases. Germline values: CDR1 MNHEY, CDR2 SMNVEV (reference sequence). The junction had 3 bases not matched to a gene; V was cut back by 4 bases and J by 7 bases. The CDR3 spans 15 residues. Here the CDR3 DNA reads TGTGCCAGCAGTTGGGGGACTAGCGGGAGTAATGAGCAGTTCTTC. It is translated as CASSWGTSGSNEQFF.

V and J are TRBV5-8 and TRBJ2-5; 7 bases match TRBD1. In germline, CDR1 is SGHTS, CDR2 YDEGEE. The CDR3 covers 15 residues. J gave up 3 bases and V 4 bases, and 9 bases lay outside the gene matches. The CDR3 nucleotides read TGTGCCAGCAGCCCGGTAGGGGGCTGGGAAGAGACCCAGTACTTC. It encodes CASSPVGGWEETQYF.

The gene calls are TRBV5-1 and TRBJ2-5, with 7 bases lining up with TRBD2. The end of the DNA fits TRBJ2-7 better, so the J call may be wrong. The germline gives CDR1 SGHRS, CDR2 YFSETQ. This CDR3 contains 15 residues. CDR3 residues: CASSTQASGSYEQYF. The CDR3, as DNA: TGCGCCAGCAGCACTCAGGCTAGCGGATCCTACGAGCAGTACTTC.

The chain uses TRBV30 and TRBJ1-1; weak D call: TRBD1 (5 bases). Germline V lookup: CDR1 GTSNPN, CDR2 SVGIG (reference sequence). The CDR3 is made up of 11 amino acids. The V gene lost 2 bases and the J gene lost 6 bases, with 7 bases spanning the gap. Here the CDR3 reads CAWSWGPEAFF. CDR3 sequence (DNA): TGTGCCTGGAGTTGGGGCCCTGAAGCTTTCTTT.

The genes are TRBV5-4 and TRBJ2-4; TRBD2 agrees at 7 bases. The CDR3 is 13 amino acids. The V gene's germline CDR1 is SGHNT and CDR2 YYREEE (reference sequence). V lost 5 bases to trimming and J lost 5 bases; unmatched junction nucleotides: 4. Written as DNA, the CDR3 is TGTGCCAGCAGGGGACGGGGGGAAAACATTCAGTACTTC. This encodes CASRGRGENIQYF.

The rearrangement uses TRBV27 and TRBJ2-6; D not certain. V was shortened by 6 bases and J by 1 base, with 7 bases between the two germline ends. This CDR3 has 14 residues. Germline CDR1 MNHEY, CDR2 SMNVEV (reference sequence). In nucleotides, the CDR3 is TGTGCCAGCAGGGAGATATCTGGGGCCAACGTCCTGACTTTC. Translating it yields CASREISGANVLTF.

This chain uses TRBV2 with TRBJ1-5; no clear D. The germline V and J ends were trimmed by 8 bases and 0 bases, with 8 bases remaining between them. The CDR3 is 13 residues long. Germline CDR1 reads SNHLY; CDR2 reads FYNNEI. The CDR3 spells CASSLYSNQPQHF. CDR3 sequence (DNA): TGTGCCAGCTCTTTGTATAGCAATCAGCCCCAGCATTTT.

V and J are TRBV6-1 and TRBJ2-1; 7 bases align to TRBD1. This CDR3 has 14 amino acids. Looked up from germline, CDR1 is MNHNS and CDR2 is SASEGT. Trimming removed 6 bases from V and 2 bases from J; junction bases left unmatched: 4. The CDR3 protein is CASSGTEPYNEQFF. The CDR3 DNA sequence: TGTGCCAGCAGCGGGACAGAACCCTACAATGAGCAGTTCTTC.

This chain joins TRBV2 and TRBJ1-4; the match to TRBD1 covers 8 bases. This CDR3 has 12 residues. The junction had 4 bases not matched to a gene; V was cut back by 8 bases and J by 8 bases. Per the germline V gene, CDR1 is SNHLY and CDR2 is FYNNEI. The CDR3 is CASDRGKEKLFF. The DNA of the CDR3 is TGTGCCAGCGACAGGGGTAAAGAAAAACTGTTTTTT.

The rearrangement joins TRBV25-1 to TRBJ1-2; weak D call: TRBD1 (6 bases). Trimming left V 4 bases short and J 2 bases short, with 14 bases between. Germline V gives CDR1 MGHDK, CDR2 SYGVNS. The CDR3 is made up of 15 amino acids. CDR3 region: CASSGLGQLNYGYTF. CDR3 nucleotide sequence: TGTGCCAGCAGTGGACTGGGACAATTAAACTATGGCTACACCTTC.

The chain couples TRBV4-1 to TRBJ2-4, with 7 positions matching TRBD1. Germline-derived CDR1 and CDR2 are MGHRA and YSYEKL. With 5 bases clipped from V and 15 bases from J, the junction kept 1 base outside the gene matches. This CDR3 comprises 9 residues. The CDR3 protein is CASSRTGYF. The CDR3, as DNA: TGCGCCAGCAGCAGGACAGGGTACTTC.

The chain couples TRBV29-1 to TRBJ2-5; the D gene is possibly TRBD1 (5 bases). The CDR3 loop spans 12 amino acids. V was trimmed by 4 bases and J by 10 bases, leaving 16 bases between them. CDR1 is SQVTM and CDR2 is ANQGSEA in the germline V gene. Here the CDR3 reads CSVGQLTANQYF. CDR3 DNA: TGCAGCGTTGGGCAATTGACAGCAAACCAGTACTTC.

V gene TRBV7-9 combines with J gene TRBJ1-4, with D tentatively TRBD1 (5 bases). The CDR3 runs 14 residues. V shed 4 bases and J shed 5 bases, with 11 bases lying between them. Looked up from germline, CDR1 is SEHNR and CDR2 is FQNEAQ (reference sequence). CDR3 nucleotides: TGTGCCAGCAGCTATGAGCGGGACAATGAAAAACTGTTTTTT. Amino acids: CASSYERDNEKLFF.

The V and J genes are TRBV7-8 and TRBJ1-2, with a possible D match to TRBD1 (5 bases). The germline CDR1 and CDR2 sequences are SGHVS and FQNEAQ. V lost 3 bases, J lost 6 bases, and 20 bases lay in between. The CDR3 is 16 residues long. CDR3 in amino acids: CASSFYRKRFENGYTF. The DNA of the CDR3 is TGTGCCAGCAGCTTTTACAGGAAAAGGTTCGAGAATGGCTACACCTTC.

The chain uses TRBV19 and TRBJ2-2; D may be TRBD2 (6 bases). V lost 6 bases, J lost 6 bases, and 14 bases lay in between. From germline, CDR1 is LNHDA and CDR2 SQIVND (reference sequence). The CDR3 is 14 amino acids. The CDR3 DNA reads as TGTGCCAGTAGCGTCTTTGCGGGATCCGGGGAGCTGTTTTTT. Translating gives CASSVFAGSGELFF.

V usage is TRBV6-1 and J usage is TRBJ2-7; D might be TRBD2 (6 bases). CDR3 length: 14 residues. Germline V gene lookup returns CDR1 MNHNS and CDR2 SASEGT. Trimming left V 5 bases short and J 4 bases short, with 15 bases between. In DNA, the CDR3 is TGTGCCAGCAGTCACCCGGGACTCTCGTACGAGCAGTACTTC. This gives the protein CASSHPGLSYEQYF.